This TCR beta chain was captured by sequencing in a study of shared clonotypes between healthy human individuals. Clones were read by immunoSEQ multiplex PCR, and TCRdb kept only the in-frame ones, dropping some. The sample lists about 2.1 million clones; under 95% were seen once. This CDR3 has 15 residues. V lost 0 bases to trimming and J lost 0 bases, with 7 bases between them. In germline, CDR1 is SGDLS, CDR2 YYNGEE. In the case of this clone: The sample carries other DNA sequences with the same CDR3.

CD45RO-negative, CCR7-positively selected cells formed the naive CD8 fraction, excluding terminally differentiated effector memory CD45RA+ cells. The sequence was obtained from a man aged 18 to 29 in good health. Some clones in this sample may be carry-over from other donors' samples. V is TRBV9 and J is TRBJ2-4; tentative D call: TRBD2 (6 bases). The specimen was naive CD8+ T cells from PBMCs. The CDR3: CASSVDGRAKNIQYF. In nucleotides, the CDR3 is TGTGCCAGCAGCGTAGACGGGAGAGCCAAAAACATTCAGTACTTC.